The source of this TCR beta chain is a study of monozygotic twins with inflammatory bowel disease. Starting material for each TCR library was around 3,500 ng of total RNA. TCRdb reprocessed the 5' RACE reads and stores each CDR3 protein as one record, lacking DNA. In total, the table holds about 140,000 distinct CDR3 sequences. Per the germline V gene, CDR1 is SGHRS and CDR2 is YFSETQ. CDR3 length: 14 amino acids. With respect to this clonotype: Its antigen remains unidentified.

Notes on the study in general: Among twins, concordant and discordant pairs did not differ in repertoire similarity, possibly from limited power. Using the inverse Simpson index, IBD patients had lower TCRbeta diversity than healthy co-twins.

The chain has TRBV5-1 and TRBJ2-5; TCRdb outputs TRBD2, but without DNA this stays unchecked. This TCR was recovered from a human donor with ulcerative colitis or Crohn's disease, or a healthy co-twin of an affected twin (not recorded which). The sequenced sample was blood. The CDR3 region is CASSLSWGGETQYF.